Listed below are T cell receptor beta chains from one sample, sequenced in a study of blood T cell repertoires in COVID-19. TCRdb's copy holds only in-frame clones and misses some; the assay was immunoSEQ multiplex PCR. The top ten hold 16% of the sample, which has about 35,000 clones, over 60% seen once. Specimen: peripheral blood. The origin of the receptors is a human donor in a cohort sampled during active COVID-19. Each CDR3 is given with its conserved first and last residue. A D gene is named only where the DNA matches it firmly. Some rows mark clone size as missing; the rest say once, few, many or name a class of expanded clone.

j_call,d_call,clone_size,v_call,cdr3_aa,cdr3_nt
TRBJ2-1,TRBD2,few,TRBV5-5,CASSQTGGSYNEQFF,TGTGCCAGCAGCCAAACGGGGGGATCCTACAATGAGCAGTTCTTC
TRBJ1-1,NA,NA,TRBV27,CASRPHTMGQAEAFF,TGTGCCAGCAGGCCACACACGATGGGACAAGCTGAAGCTTTCTTT
TRBJ1-3,TRBD1,NA,TRBV3-1/TRBV3-2,CASSDYRGRGNTIYF,TGTGCCAGCAGCGACTACAGGGGTCGTGGAAACACCATATATTTT
TRBJ2-1,NA,NA,TRBV9,CASSVAVGEQFF,TGTGCCAGCAGCGTAGCGGTGGGCGAGCAGTTCTTC
TRBJ1-4,TRBD1,NA,TRBV30,CAWSVEGTGGEKLFF,TGTGCCTGGAGTGTCGAAGGGACAGGGGGTGAAAAACTGTTTTTT
TRBJ2-5,TRBD2,NA,TRBV7-2,CASRPRGGLETQYF,TGTGCCAGCCGCCCGCGGGGGGGCCTCGAGACCCAGTACTTC
TRBJ2-3,NA,NA,TRBV15,CATSRDSRVEGTDTQYF,TGTGCCACCAGCAGAGACTCGCGGGTGGAGGGCACAGATACGCAGTATTTT
TRBJ2-5,NA,NA,TRBV6-1,CAIQGNQETQYF,TGTGCCATACAGGGTAACCAAGAGACCCAGTACTTC
TRBJ1-2,NA,NA,TRBV10-3,CAISDLDSYGYTF,TGTGCCATCAGTGATCTGGACAGCTATGGCTACACCTTC
TRBJ2-1,TRBD2,few,TRBV9,CASSARAGSEQFF,TGTGCCAGCAGCGCCAGAGCGGGAAGTGAGCAGTTCTTC
TRBJ2-7,NA,NA,TRBV20-1,CSARRGSEQYF,TGCAGTGCTAGAAGGGGGAGCGAGCAGTACTTC
TRBJ1-5,NA,once,TRBV19,CASSRRAASNQPQHF,TGTGCCAGTAGTCGGAGGGCGGCAAGCAATCAGCCCCAGCATTTT
TRBJ2-7,NA,few,TRBV30,CAWSRPGVYEQYF,TGTGCCTGGAGTCGGCCAGGGGTCTACGAGCAGTACTTC
TRBJ1-2,NA,NA,TRBV6-5,CASSFLRTSGYTF,TGTGCCAGCAGTTTCCTAAGGACATCGGGCTACACCTTC
TRBJ1-5,NA,NA,TRBV28,CASKKAPRHQPQHF,TGTGCCAGCAAAAAAGCGCCCCGGCATCAGCCCCAGCATTTT
TRBJ2-1,TRBD2,NA,TRBV18,CASSLRRLGLAGDEQFF,TGTGCCAGCTCACTCAGGCGGCTTGGACTAGCGGGAGATGAGCAGTTCTTC
TRBJ2-7,TRBD1,NA,TRBV7-9,CASSLENRGFGEQYF,TGTGCCAGCAGCTTGGAGAACAGGGGTTTTGGAGAGCAGTACTTC
TRBJ2-5,TRBD2,NA,TRBV7-2,CASSLTSGNQETQYF,TGTGCCAGCAGCCTGACTAGCGGAAACCAAGAGACCCAGTACTTC
TRBJ2-2,NA,NA,TRBV14,CASRVSGSANTGELFF,TGTGCCAGCAGGGTATCCGGAAGCGCGAACACCGGGGAGCTGTTTTTT
TRBJ2-1,TRBD1,once,TRBV30,CAWHRGYEQFF,TGTGCCTGGCACAGGGGGTATGAGCAGTTCTTC
TRBJ2-7,TRBD2,few,TRBV3-1/TRBV3-2,CASSFGTSGIEQYF,TGTGCCAGCAGCTTTGGGACTAGCGGGATCGAGCAGTACTTC
TRBJ2-1,NA,NA,TRBV18,CASSPLGGDHNEQFF,TGTGCCAGCTCACCACTTGGCGGGGACCACAATGAGCAGTTCTTC
TRBJ2-1,TRBD1,NA,TRBV18,CASSRQRDRGSNEQFF,TGTGCCAGCTCACGACAACGGGACAGGGGGAGTAATGAGCAGTTCTTC
TRBJ2-1,NA,NA,TRBV11-3,CASSKSQGNNEQFF,TGTGCCAGCAGCAAAAGTCAGGGTAACAATGAGCAGTTCTTC
TRBJ1-1,NA,NA,TRBV29-1,CSVEEQGRTEAFF,TGCAGCGTTGAGGAGCAGGGAAGGACTGAAGCTTTCTTT
TRBJ2-2,TRBD2,NA,TRBV6-5,CASSLSGENTGELFF,TGTGCCAGCAGTCTAAGCGGGGAGAACACCGGGGAGCTGTTTTTT
TRBJ2-3,NA,NA,TRBV12-3/TRBV12-4,CASSPQTDTQYF,TGTGCCAGCAGTCCTCAGACAGATACGCAGTATTTT
TRBJ2-5,NA,once,TRBV18,CASSPLPIGSGQETQYF,TGTGCCAGCTCACCACTCCCTATAGGATCAGGCCAAGAGACCCAGTACTTC
TRBJ1-5,NA,once,TRBV15,CATSRDRGTFHQPQHF,TGTGCCACCAGCAGAGATCGGGGAACATTCCATCAGCCCCAGCATTTT
TRBJ1-5,TRBD1,NA,TRBV28,CASSYNDRGSGQPQHF,TGTGCCAGCAGTTACAACGACAGGGGGTCTGGTCAGCCCCAGCATTTT
TRBJ1-6,NA,NA,TRBV6-1,CASSEANSLPLHF,TGTGCCAGCAGTGAAGCTAACAGCCTACCTCTCCACTTT
TRBJ1-1,TRBD1,NA,TRBV4-1,CASSHPRTGAVAEAFF,TGCGCCAGCAGCCACCCCAGGACAGGGGCGGTGGCTGAAGCTTTCTTT
TRBJ2-1,NA,once,TRBV15,CATSRVTHSYNEQFF,TGTGCCACCAGCAGAGTAACACACTCCTACAATGAGCAGTTCTTC
TRBJ2-1,TRBD2,NA,TRBV2,CATLRGGGAPFF,TGTGCCACCCTAAGGGGCGGGGGGGCTCCGTTCTTC
TRBJ1-4,TRBD1,NA,TRBV24-1,CATQGVNEKLFF,TGTGCCACCCAGGGGGTTAATGAAAAACTGTTTTTT
TRBJ1-1,NA,few,TRBV28,CASSLVRDEAFF,TGTGCCAGCAGTTTAGTGAGGGATGAAGCTTTCTTT
TRBJ1-2,TRBD1,few,TRBV18,CASSPRDRDRGYTF,TGTGCCAGCTCGCCCCGGGACAGGGACCGTGGCTACACCTTC
TRBJ2-7,TRBD2,NA,TRBV3-1/TRBV3-2,CASSRGTSYGEQYF,TGTGCCAGCAGCCGCGGGACTAGTTACGGGGAGCAGTACTTC
TRBJ2-7,NA,NA,TRBV6-5,CASSWGRVGEQYF,TGTGCCAGCAGTTGGGGCAGGGTGGGTGAGCAGTACTTC
TRBJ1-4,NA,few,TRBV7-2,CASSLGGRVEEKLFF,TGTGCCAGCAGCTTAGGCGGCAGGGTAGAGGAAAAACTGTTTTTT
TRBJ1-2,NA,NA,TRBV29-1,CSVAPRGTNYGYTF,TGCAGCGTTGCCCCGCGGGGCACTAACTATGGCTACACCTTC
TRBJ2-1,NA,NA,TRBV7-2,CASSLVSRTHEQFF,TGTGCCAGCAGCTTAGTTTCCAGAACCCATGAGCAGTTCTTC
TRBJ2-1,TRBD1,NA,TRBV7-3,CASSLSIRGQGASNEQFF,TGTGCCAGCAGCTTAAGCATTCGGGGACAGGGGGCGAGCAATGAGCAGTTCTTC
TRBJ1-3,NA,NA,TRBV7-9,CASSRAGGENTIYF,TGTGCCAGCAGCCGAGCGGGGGGAGAAAACACCATATATTTT
TRBJ2-5,TRBD2,NA,TRBV7-2,CASSLPVKAGGRDF,TGTGCCAGCAGCTTGCCCGTAAAAGCGGGAGGAAGGGACTTC
TRBJ2-1,NA,NA,TRBV24-1,CATSDFRNNEQFF,TGTGCCACCAGTGATTTCCGTAATAATGAGCAGTTCTTC
TRBJ2-2,NA,many,TRBV28,CACRYTNTGELFF,TGTGCCTGCAGATATACTAACACCGGGGAGCTGTTTTTT
TRBJ2-5,TRBD2,many,TRBV20-1,CSASRDSGTQETQYF,TGCAGTGCTAGTCGCGACAGCGGGACTCAAGAGACCCAGTACTTC
TRBJ1-1,NA,NA,TRBV28,CASSLYTGYREAFF,TGTGCCAGCAGTTTATACACAGGATATCGTGAAGCTTTCTTT
TRBJ2-7,NA,NA,TRBV29-1,CSVEGSPDPYEQYF,TGCAGCGTGGAGGGTAGTCCAGATCCGTACGAGCAGTACTTC
TRBJ2-3,TRBD2,NA,TRBV11-2,CASSRSGTSTDTQYF,TGTGCCAGTTCACGGAGCGGGACTAGCACAGATACGCAGTATTTT
TRBJ1-1,NA,NA,TRBV19,CASSIDPVGGNTEAFF,TGTGCCAGTAGTATAGACCCGGTCGGGGGGAACACTGAAGCTTTCTTT
TRBJ2-7,TRBD1,NA,TRBV11-2,CASSLVSGTGVYEQYF,TGTGCCAGCAGCTTAGTCTCCGGGACAGGGGTGTACGAGCAGTACTTC
TRBJ2-3,NA,many,TRBV7-8,CASSYGLRTDTQYF,TGTGCCAGCAGCTATGGACTCCGCACAGATACGCAGTATTTT
TRBJ2-2,TRBD2,NA,TRBV6-2/TRBV6-3,CASSYRRLAGGSTGELFF,TGTGCCAGCAGTTACCGGAGGCTAGCGGGAGGATCCACCGGGGAGCTGTTTTTT
TRBJ2-1,TRBD1,NA,TRBV11-2,CASSSIGQASYNEQFF,TGTGCCAGCAGCTCGATCGGACAGGCCTCCTACAATGAGCAGTTCTTC
TRBJ2-4,TRBD1,NA,TRBV6-1,CASSEGTGGGIQYF,TGTGCCAGCAGTGAAGGGACAGGGGGAGGCATTCAGTACTTC
TRBJ2-5,NA,NA,TRBV14,CASSQALLGVQETQYF,TGTGCCAGCAGCCAGGCCCTCTTAGGAGTGCAAGAGACCCAGTACTTC
TRBJ2-5,TRBD1,NA,TRBV5-1,CASSSGNRGLGETQYF,TGCGCCAGCAGCTCAGGGAACAGGGGGCTGGGAGAGACCCAGTACTTC
TRBJ1-3,NA,NA,TRBV7-9,CASSLARQRGNTIYF,TGTGCCAGCAGCTTAGCGAGGCAGAGAGGGAACACCATATATTTT